The present T cell receptor beta chain was sequenced within a study of beta chain features in type 1 diabetes. This CDR3 is 15 amino acids long. Germline values: CDR1 SGHRS, CDR2 YFSETQ. The trim removed 2 bases at V and 8 bases at J, leaving 8 bases unmatched. Overall study results and limits: Type 1 diabetes patients had TCRB CDR3s that were shorter (moderately but significantly so) in all four CD4+ subsets.

The study reverse transcribed the entire isolated RNA, so it sequenced expressed TCRB transcripts. Assay: immunoSEQ multiplex PCR; the TCRdb copy retains only in-frame clones and omits some. Of 310,000 or so clones in the sample, 15% were seen once. Worth noting for this clone: No antigen is known for it.

The receptor was isolated from a man in his late teens or twenties with type 1 diabetes. The sample consisted of naive CD4+ T cells from blood. The chain combines TRBV5-1 with TRBJ2-1; 9 bases agree with TRBD1. The CDR3 spells CASSFSGTGYDEQFF. The CDR3 region has the DNA TGCGCCAGCAGCTTTTCCGGGACAGGGTACGATGAGCAGTTCTTC.